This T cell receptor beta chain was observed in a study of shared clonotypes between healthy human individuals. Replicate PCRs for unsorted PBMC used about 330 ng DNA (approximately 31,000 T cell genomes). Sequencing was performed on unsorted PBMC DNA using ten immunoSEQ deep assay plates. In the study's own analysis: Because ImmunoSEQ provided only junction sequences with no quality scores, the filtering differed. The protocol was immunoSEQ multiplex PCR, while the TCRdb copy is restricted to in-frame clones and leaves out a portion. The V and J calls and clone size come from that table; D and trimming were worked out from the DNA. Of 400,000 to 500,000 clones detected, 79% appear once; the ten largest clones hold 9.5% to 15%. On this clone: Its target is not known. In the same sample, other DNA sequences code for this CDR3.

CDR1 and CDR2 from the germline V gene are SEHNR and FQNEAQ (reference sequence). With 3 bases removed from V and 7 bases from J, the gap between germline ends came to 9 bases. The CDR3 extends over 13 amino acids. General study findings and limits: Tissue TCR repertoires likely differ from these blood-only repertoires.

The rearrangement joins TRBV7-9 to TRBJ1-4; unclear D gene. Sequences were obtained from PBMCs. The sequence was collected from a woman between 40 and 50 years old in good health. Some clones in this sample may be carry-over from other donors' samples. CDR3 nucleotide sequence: TGTGCCAGCAGCTTGGATAGAGGTGAAAAACTGTTTTTT. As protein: CASSLDRGEKLFF. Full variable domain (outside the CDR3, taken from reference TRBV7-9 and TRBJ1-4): DTGVSQNPRHKITKRGQNVTFRCDPISEHNRLYWYRQTLGQGPEFLTYFQNEAQLEKSRLLSDRFSAERPKGSFSTLEIQRTEQGDSAMYLCASSLDRGEKLFFGSGTQLSVL.